The rows below give T cell receptor beta chains drawn from one sample of a study of PD-1 blockade in classical Hodgkin lymphoma. Profiling relied on immunoSEQ multiplex PCR, and the TCRdb table lists in-frame clones only, not all of them. The sample records under 15,000 clones, around three quarters being singletons. The specimen was peripheral blood mononuclear cells (PBMCs), collected at baseline. The receptors were gathered from a human donor with classical Hodgkin lymphoma. The conserved cysteine and the conserved F or W are not part of the CDR3 here. Each record gives: J gene, V gene, CDR3 protein.

J gene: TRBJ2-1; V gene: TRBV2; CDR3 protein: ASSEAGRKGDEQF
J gene: TRBJ2-3; V gene: TRBV7-9; CDR3 protein: ASSSLDRGGADTQY
J gene: TRBJ1-2; V gene: TRBV18; CDR3 protein: ASSPLYRDRGRGGYT
J gene: TRBJ1-1; V gene: TRBV19; CDR3 protein: ASSIDRGRTEAF
J gene: TRBJ2-2; V gene: TRBV7-9; CDR3 protein: ASRPPGQNTGELF
J gene: TRBJ2-5; V gene: TRBV5-1; CDR3 protein: ASSKLAGGQETQY
J gene: TRBJ1-4; V gene: TRBV5-4; CDR3 protein: ASSLRGGAGEKLF
J gene: TRBJ1-2; V gene: TRBV18; CDR3 protein: ASSSPLTGVGYT
J gene: TRBJ2-3; V gene: TRBV6-5; CDR3 protein: ASSYSVGITTDTQY
J gene: TRBJ2-3; V gene: TRBV12-5; CDR3 protein: ASGSSGPLTDTQY
J gene: TRBJ1-1; V gene: TRBV7-9; CDR3 protein: ASSLGQIMNTEAF
J gene: TRBJ1-1; V gene: TRBV7-2; CDR3 protein: ASSSQPGARSEAF
J gene: TRBJ2-3; V gene: TRBV7-9; CDR3 protein: ASSSVGDTQY
J gene: TRBJ2-2; V gene: TRBV6-5; CDR3 protein: ASTFYPRELF
J gene: TRBJ2-1; V gene: TRBV5-4; CDR3 protein: ASSLGGRQGNEQF
J gene: TRBJ1-1; V gene: TRBV7-3; CDR3 protein: ASSFQRTGVTEAF
J gene: TRBJ1-1; V gene: TRBV18; CDR3 protein: ASSPGGNTEAF
J gene: NA; V gene: TRBV28; CDR3 protein: ASSLWSVGDKSYEQY
J gene: TRBJ2-3; V gene: TRBV6-5; CDR3 protein: ASREVGENTDTQY
J gene: TRBJ1-2; V gene: TRBV5-4; CDR3 protein: ASSLRDRNYGYT
J gene: TRBJ1-3; V gene: TRBV18; CDR3 protein: ASSPTPTLPGRRTLNTIY
J gene: TRBJ1-6; V gene: TRBV6-1; CDR3 protein: ASNGRQGSNSPLH
J gene: TRBJ1-5; V gene: TRBV9; CDR3 protein: ASSVSSGSNQPQH
J gene: TRBJ1-2; V gene: TRBV28; CDR3 protein: ASSSGQGNGYT
J gene: TRBJ2-1; V gene: TRBV9; CDR3 protein: ASSSGGKRGPYNEQF
J gene: TRBJ1-2; V gene: TRBV6-4; CDR3 protein: ASSEDRGALYGYT
J gene: TRBJ1-1; V gene: TRBV11-1; CDR3 protein: ASSLVQNTEAF
J gene: TRBJ2-7; V gene: TRBV7-9; CDR3 protein: ASSHSGKYEQY
J gene: TRBJ2-3; V gene: TRBV12-5; CDR3 protein: ASGLASQRSTDTQY
J gene: TRBJ1-1; V gene: TRBV6-5; CDR3 protein: ASSYSNQGTSKAF
J gene: TRBJ2-1; V gene: TRBV7-2; CDR3 protein: ASSLQAENYNEQF
J gene: TRBJ1-5; V gene: TRBV30; CDR3 protein: AWSQTGGGGLGNQPQH
J gene: TRBJ1-1; V gene: TRBV10-3; CDR3 protein: AISEFAMENTEAF
J gene: TRBJ2-1; V gene: TRBV11-2; CDR3 protein: ASSLGGGRYNEQF
J gene: TRBJ1-6; V gene: TRBV18; CDR3 protein: ASSQRQGAGSPLH
J gene: TRBJ1-2; V gene: TRBV5-1; CDR3 protein: ASSEGQVGYGYT
J gene: TRBJ2-6; V gene: TRBV16; CDR3 protein: ASSQQGWGANVLT
J gene: TRBJ1-6; V gene: TRBV5-1; CDR3 protein: ASSLAGPALGSPPH
J gene: TRBJ1-6; V gene: TRBV5-6; CDR3 protein: ASSPSGANSPLH
J gene: TRBJ1-4; V gene: TRBV4-2; CDR3 protein: ASRNRARDNEKLF
J gene: TRBJ1-2; V gene: TRBV7-8; CDR3 protein: ASSLGRVNYGYT
J gene: TRBJ2-2; V gene: TRBV7-2; CDR3 protein: ASSLAGDTGELF
J gene: TRBJ1-3; V gene: TRBV18; CDR3 protein: ASSPSSGNTIY
J gene: TRBJ1-1; V gene: TRBV7-2; CDR3 protein: ASSLQALMAEAF
J gene: TRBJ1-5; V gene: TRBV19; CDR3 protein: ASKQGTGNQPQH
J gene: TRBJ2-7; V gene: TRBV7-8; CDR3 protein: ASSLRWGGLGEQY
J gene: TRBJ1-5; V gene: TRBV7-2; CDR3 protein: ASSPRQERYSNQPQH
J gene: TRBJ1-3; V gene: TRBV5-4; CDR3 protein: ASSSPQGDGNTIY
J gene: TRBJ2-1; V gene: TRBV5-1; CDR3 protein: ASSLEQGTYNEQF
J gene: TRBJ1-1; V gene: TRBV5-5; CDR3 protein: ASNSGTVNTEAF
J gene: TRBJ1-2; V gene: TRBV5-6; CDR3 protein: ASSFSGVRGYT
J gene: TRBJ1-4; V gene: TRBV2; CDR3 protein: ASSASGTGVGEKLF
J gene: TRBJ1-1; V gene: TRBV20-1; CDR3 protein: SATGFTEAF
J gene: TRBJ2-6; V gene: TRBV5-5; CDR3 protein: ASSPPRGGQTGANVLT
J gene: TRBJ1-5; V gene: TRBV5-6; CDR3 protein: ASSLANGQPQH
J gene: TRBJ2-7; V gene: TRBV6-4; CDR3 protein: ASNIDAIFYEQY
J gene: TRBJ2-2; V gene: TRBV18; CDR3 protein: ASSFRGKVAGELF
J gene: TRBJ1-2; V gene: TRBV2; CDR3 protein: ASSDMGVGGYT
J gene: TRBJ2-7; V gene: TRBV27; CDR3 protein: ASSLLSGTPYEQY
J gene: TRBJ1-3; V gene: TRBV18; CDR3 protein: ASSPSEPDGTSGNTIY